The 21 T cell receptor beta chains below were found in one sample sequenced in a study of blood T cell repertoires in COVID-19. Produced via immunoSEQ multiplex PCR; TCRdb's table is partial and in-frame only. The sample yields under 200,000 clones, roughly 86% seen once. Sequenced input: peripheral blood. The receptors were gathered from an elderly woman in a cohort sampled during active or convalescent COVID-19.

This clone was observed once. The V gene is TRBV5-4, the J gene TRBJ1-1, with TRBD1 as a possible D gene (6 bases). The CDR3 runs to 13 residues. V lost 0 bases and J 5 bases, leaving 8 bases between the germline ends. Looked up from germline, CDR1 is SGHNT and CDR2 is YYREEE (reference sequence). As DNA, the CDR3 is TGTGCCAGCAGCTTGGTCAGGGGTACTGAAGCTTTCTTT. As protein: CASSLVRGTEAFF.

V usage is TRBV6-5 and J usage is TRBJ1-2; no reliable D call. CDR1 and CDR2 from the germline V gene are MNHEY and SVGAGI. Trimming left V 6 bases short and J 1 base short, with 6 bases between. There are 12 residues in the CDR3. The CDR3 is CASRNYNYGYTF. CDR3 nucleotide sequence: TGTGCCAGCAGGAACTATAACTATGGCTACACCTTC.

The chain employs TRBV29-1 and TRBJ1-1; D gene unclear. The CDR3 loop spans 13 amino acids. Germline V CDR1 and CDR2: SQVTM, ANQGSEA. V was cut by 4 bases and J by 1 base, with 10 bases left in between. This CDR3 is CSVVWQKNTEAFF. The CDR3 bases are TGCAGCGTTGTCTGGCAGAAGAACACTGAAGCTTTCTTT.

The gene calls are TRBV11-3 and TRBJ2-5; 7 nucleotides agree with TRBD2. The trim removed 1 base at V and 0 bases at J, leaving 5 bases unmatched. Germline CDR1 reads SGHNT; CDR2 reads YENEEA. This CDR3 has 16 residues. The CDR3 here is CASSLGRGKYQETQYF. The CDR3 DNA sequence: TGTGCCAGCAGCTTAGGGCGGGGGAAGTACCAAGAGACCCAGTACTTC. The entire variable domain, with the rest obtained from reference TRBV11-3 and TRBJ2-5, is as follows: EAGVVQSPRYKIIEKKQPVAFWCNPISGHNTLYWYLQNLGQGPELLIRYENEEAVDDSQLPKDRFSAERLKGVDSTLKIQPAELGDSAVYLCASSLGRGKYQETQYFGPGTRLLVL.

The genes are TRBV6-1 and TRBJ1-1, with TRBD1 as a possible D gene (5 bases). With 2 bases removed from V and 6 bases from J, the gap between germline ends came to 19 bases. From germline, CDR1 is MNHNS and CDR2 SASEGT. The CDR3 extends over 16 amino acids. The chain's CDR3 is CASSESGWGRASEAFF. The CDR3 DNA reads TGTGCCAGCAGTGAATCCGGATGGGGCAGGGCTTCTGAAGCTTTCTTT.

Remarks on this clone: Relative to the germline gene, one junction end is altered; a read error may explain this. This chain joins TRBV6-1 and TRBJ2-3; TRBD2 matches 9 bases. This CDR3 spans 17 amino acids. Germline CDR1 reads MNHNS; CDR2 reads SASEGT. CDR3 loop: CVSSEGVAGASTDTQYF. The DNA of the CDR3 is TGTGTCAGCAGTGAAGGGGTAGCGGGGGCTAGCACAGATACGCAGTATTTT.

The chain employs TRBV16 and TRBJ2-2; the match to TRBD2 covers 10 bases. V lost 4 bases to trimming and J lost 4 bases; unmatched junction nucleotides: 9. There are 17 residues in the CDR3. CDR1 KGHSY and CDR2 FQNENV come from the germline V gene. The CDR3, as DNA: TGTGCCAGCAGCCCATTACTAGCGGGGTCGAGCACCGGGGAGCTGTTTTTT. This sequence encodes CASSPLLAGSSTGELFF. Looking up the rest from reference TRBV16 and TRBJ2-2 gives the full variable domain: GEEVAQTPKHLVRGEGQKAKLYCAPIKGHSYVFWYQQVLKNEFKFLISFQNENVFDETGMPKERFSAKCLPNSPCSLEIQATKLEDSAVYFCASSPLLAGSSTGELFFGEGSRLTVL.

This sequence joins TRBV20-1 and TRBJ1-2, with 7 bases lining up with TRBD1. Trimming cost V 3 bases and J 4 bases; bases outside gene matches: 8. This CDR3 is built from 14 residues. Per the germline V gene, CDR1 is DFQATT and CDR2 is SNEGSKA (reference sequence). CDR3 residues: CSASSTGDGYGYTF. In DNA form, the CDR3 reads TGCAGTGCTAGTAGCACAGGGGACGGCTATGGCTACACCTTC.

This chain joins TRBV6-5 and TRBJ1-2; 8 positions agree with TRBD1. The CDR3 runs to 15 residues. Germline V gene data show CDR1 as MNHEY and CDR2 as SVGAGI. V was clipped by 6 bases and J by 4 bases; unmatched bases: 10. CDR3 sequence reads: CASSRTGQGLYGYTF. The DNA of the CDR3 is TGTGCCAGCAGCCGTACTGGACAGGGTCTCTATGGCTACACCTTC.

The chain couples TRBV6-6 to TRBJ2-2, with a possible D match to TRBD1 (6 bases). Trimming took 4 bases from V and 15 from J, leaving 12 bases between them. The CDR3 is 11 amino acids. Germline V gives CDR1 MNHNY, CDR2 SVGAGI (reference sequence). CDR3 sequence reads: CASSLGGLLFF. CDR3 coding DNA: TGTGCCAGCAGTTTAGGGGGTCTATTGTTTTTT.

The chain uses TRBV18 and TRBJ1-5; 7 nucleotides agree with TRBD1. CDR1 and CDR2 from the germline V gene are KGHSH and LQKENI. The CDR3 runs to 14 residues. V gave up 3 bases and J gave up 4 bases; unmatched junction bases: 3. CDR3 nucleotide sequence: TGTGCCAGCTCACCGGGACAGCAAAATCAGCCCCAGCATTTT. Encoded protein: CASSPGQQNQPQHF.

CDR3 amino acids: CASSHPLIPGKRGQGGTEAFF. CDR3 sequence (DNA): TGTGCCAGCAGTCACCCGCTCATACCGGGAAAGAGGGGACAGGGAGGGACTGAAGCTTTCTTT. The chain links TRBV27 to TRBJ1-1, with 9 positions matching TRBD1. CDR1 is MNHEY and CDR2 is SMNVEV in the germline V gene (reference sequence). CDR3 length: 21 amino acids. Trimming cost V 5 bases and J 5 bases; bases outside gene matches: 27.

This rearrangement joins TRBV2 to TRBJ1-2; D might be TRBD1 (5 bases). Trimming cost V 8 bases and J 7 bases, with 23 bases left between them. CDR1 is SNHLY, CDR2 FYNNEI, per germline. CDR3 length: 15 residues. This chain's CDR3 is CASCPARLGPRGYTF. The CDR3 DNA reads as TGTGCCAGCTGTCCCGCTCGGTTGGGGCCACGTGGCTACACCTTC.

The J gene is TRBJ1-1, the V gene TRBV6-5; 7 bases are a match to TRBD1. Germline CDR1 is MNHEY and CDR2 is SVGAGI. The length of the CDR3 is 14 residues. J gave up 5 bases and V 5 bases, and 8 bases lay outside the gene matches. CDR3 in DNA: TGTGCCAGCAGTCAAACAGGGGTGGAGACTGAAGCTTTCTTT. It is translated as CASSQTGVETEAFF.

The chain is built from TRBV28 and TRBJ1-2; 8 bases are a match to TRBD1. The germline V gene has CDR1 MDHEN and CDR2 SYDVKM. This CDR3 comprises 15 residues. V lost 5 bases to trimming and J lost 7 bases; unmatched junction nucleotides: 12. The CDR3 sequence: CASSRAGQGATGYTF. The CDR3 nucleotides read TGTGCCAGCAGTCGAGCAGGTCAGGGGGCTACTGGCTACACCTTC.

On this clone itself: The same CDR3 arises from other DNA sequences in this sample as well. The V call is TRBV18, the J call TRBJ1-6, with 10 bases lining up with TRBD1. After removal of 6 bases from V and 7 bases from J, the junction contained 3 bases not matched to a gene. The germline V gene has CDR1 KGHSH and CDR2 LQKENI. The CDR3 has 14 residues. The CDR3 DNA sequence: TGTGCCAGCTCTCGGGACAGGGGAAATTCACCCCTCCACTTT. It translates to CASSRDRGNSPLHF.

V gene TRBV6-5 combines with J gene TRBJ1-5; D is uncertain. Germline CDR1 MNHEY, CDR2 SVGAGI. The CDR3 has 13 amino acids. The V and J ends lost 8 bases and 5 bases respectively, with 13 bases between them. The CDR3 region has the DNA TGTGCCAGCCAAAGACAAGACCATCAGCCCCAGCATTTT. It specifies CASQRQDHQPQHF.

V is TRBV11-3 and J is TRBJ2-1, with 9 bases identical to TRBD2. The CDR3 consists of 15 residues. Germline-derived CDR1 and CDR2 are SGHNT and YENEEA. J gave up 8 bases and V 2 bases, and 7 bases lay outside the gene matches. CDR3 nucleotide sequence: TGTGCCAGCAGCTTAAGGCTAGCGGGACCCGATGAGCAGTTCTTC. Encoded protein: CASSLRLAGPDEQFF.

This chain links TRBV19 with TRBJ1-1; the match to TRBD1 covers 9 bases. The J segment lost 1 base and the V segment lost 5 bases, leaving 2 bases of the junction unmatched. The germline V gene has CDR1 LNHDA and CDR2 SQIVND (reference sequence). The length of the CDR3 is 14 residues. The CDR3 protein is CASSDRGGNTEAFF. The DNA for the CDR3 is TGTGCCAGTAGTGACAGGGGGGGGAACACTGAAGCTTTCTTT.

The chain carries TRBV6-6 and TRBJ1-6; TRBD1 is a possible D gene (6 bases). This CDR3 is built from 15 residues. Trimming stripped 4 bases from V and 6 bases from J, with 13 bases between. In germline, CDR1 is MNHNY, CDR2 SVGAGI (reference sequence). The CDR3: CASSSLQGANSPLHF. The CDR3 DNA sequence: TGTGCCAGCAGTTCCCTACAGGGTGCTAATTCACCCCTCCACTTT.

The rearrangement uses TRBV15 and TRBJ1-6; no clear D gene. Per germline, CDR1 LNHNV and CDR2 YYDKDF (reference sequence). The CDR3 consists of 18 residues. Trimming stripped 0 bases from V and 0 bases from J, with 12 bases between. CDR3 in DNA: TGTGCCACCAGCAGAGACCCCGCTGGGAGCTCCTATAATTCACCCCTCCACTTT. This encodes CATSRDPAGSSYNSPLHF.